This T cell receptor beta chain stems from a study of blood T cell repertoires in COVID-19. Across the whole study: The United States, Italy and Spain supplied acute and convalescent COVID-19 samples.

CDR3 length equals 13 residues. J was trimmed by 7 bases and V by 7 bases; bases with no gene match: 7. Authors' analysis steps: Estimation of nucleated cell counts relied on the amplification of reference gene primers. Libraries were prepared by immunoSEQ multiplex PCR; TCRdb keeps only in-frame clonotypes and omits some of them. From that table come the V and J calls and clone size; the DNA was used to work out D and trimming. The table lists 80,000 to 100,000 clones, more than 75% of them singletons. The chain employs TRBV12-3 or TRBV12-4 and TRBJ2-4, with 7 positions matching TRBD1. Source material: peripheral blood. The receptor was isolated from a human donor in a cohort sampled during active COVID-19. CDR3 in DNA: TGTGCCAGCACAGGGGGACAGAGGAACATTCAGTACTTC. Residues: CASTGGQRNIQYF.